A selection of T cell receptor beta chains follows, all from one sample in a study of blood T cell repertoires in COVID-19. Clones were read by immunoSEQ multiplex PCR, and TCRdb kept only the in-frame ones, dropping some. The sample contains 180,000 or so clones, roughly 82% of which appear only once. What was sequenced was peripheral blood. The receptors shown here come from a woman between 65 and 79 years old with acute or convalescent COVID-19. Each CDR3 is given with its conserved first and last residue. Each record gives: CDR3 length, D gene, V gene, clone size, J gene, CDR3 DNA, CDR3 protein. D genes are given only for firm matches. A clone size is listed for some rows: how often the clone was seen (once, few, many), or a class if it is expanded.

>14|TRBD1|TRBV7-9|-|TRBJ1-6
TGTGCCAGCAGCCCGGGACAGGGTTTTTCACCCCTCCACTTT
CASSPGQGFSPLHF
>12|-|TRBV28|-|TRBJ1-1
TGTGCCAGCAGTTTATCGGGGGGCGAAGCTTTCTTT
CASSLSGGEAFF
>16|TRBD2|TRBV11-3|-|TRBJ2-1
TGTGCCAGCAGCTTAGTAGGCGGGAGAAGGGACAATGAGCAGTTCTTC
CASSLVGGRRDNEQFF
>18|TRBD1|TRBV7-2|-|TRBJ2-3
TGTGCCAGCAGCTTAGCGTGGCAGGGGGCTGGGGGCACAGATACGCAGTATTTT
CASSLAWQGAGGTDTQYF
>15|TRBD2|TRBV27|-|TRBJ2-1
TGTGCCAGCAGCCCCGGGACTAGCAGGTACAATGAGCAGTTCTTC
CASSPGTSRYNEQFF
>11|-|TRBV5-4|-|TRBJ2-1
TGTGCCAGCAGCTCAGACTTTGAGCAGTTCTTC
CASSSDFEQFF
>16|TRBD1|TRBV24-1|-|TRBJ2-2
TGTGCCACCAGTGATGGACCGGGACAGCAGGGCGGGGAGCTGTTTTTT
CATSDGPGQQGGELFF
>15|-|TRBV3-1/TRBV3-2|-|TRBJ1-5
TGTGCCAGCAGCCAAGATGCGACTAGAGGTCAGCCCCAGCATTTT
CASSQDATRGQPQHF
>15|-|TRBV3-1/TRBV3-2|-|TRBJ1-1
TGTGCCAGCAGCCAGCCACCGGGTGGGAACACTGAAGCTTTCTTT
CASSQPPGGNTEAFF
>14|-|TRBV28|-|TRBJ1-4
TGTGCCAGCACTGGGGGGTTTGGGGAGGAAAAACTGTTTTTT
CASTGGFGEEKLFF
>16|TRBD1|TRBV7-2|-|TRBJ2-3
TGTGCCAGCAGCTTACCGGAGAGGGGGCAGAAAGATACGCAGTATTTT
CASSLPERGQKDTQYF
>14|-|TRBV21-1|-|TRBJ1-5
TGTGCCAGCCGAGGGACAGAGGGCAATCAGCCCCAGCATTTT
CASRGTEGNQPQHF
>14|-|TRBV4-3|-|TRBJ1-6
TGCGCCAGCAGCCAAGAGAACCGAAAGCCACCCCTCCACTTT
CASSQENRKPPLHF
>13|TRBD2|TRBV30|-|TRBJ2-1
TGTGTATCCAGCGGGAGTCCCTACAATGAGCAGTTCTTC
CVSSGSPYNEQFF
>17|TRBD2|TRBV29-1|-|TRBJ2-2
TGCAGCGTTGAAGATCGTCGACTAGCGGGAGACACCGGGGAGCTGTTTTTT
CSVEDRRLAGDTGELFF
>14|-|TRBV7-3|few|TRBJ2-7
TGTGCCAGCAGCTTATTCCCAGGGAAATACGAGCAGTACTTC
CASSLFPGKYEQYF
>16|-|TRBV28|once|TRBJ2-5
TGTGCCAGCAGTTTTTTAAACGGGGTCGGAGAGAAGACCCAGTACTTC
CASSFLNGVGEKTQYF
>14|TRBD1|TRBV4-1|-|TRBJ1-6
TGCGCCAGCAGCCAAGATCAGGGGGATTCACCCCTCCACTTT
CASSQDQGDSPLHF
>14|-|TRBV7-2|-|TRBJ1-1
TGTGCCAGCAGCCCGGACAGATACAACACTGAAGCTTTCTTT
CASSPDRYNTEAFF
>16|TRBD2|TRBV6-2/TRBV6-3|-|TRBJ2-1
TGTGCCAGCAGCCGACTCCGGACTAGCGGGAACAATGAGCAGTTCTTC
CASSRLRTSGNNEQFF
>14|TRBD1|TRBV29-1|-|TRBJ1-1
TGCAGCGTTACGACAGGGGCGAGGAACACTGAAGCTTTCTTT
CSVTTGARNTEAFF
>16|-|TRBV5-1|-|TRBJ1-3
TGCGCCAGCAGAGATGTTCGAGATACTCGTGGAAACACCATATATTTT
CASRDVRDTRGNTIYF
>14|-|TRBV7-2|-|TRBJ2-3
TGTGCCAGCAGCTTAGCGCTGGAGACCGGAACGCAGTATTTT
CASSLALETGTQYF
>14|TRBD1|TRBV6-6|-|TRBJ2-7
TGTGCCAGCAGGATGGGACAGGGAGACTACGAGCAGTACTTC
CASRMGQGDYEQYF
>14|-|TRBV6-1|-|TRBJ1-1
TGTGCCAGCAGTGATCAAATCCAGGAAAGAGAAGCTTTCTTT
CASSDQIQEREAFF
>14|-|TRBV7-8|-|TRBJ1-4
TGTGCCAGCAGCCCATCTGACTGGGATGAAAAACTGTTTTTT
CASSPSDWDEKLFF
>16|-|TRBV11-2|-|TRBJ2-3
TGTGCCAGCAGCTTAGATCGGACAGCCAGCACAGATACGCAGTATTTT
CASSLDRTASTDTQYF
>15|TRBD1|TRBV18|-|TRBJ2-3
TGTGCCAGCTCACTGGGACAGGGGCGGACAGATACGCAGTATTTT
CASSLGQGRTDTQYF
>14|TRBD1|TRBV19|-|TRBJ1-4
TGTGCCAGTAGTATCCAGGGGGCTAATGAAAAACTGTTTTTT
CASSIQGANEKLFF
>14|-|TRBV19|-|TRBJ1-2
TGTGCCAGTAGTACGGGGAGGGAAAACTATGGCTACACCTTC
CASSTGRENYGYTF
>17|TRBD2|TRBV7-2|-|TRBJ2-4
TGTGCCAGCAGCTTGGAGGGGACTAGCGGGATCAAAAACATTCAGTACTTC
CASSLEGTSGIKNIQYF
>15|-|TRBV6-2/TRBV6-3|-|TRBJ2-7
TGTGCCAGCAGTTACTCGGCAGTGAAGACCTACGAGCAGTACTTC
CASSYSAVKTYEQYF
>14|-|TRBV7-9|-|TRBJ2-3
TGTGCCAGCAGCTTAGAGGGAGGAACAGATACGCAGTATTTT
CASSLEGGTDTQYF
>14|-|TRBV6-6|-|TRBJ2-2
TGTGCCAGCAGATCAACGGGGAACACCGGGGAGCTGTTTTTT
CASRSTGNTGELFF
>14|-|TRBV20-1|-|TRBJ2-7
TGCAGTGCTAGTGGGCAGGGGCATTGGGGGGAGCAGTACTTC
CSASGQGHWGEQYF
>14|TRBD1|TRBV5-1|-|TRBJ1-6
TGCGCCAGCAGCTTAGGGACAGTCTCTTCACCCCTCCACTTT
CASSLGTVSSPLHF
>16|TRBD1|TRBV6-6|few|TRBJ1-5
TGTGCCAGCAGTACCACAAGGGACAGGAGCAATCAGCCCCAGCATTTT
CASSTTRDRSNQPQHF
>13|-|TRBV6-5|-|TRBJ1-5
TGTGCCAGCAGTTGGGAGGCGAATCAGCCCCAGCATTTT
CASSWEANQPQHF
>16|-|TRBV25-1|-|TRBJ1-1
TGTGCCAGCAGTGAAAACAACTACCGGGTCCACACTGAAGCTTTCTTT
CASSENNYRVHTEAFF
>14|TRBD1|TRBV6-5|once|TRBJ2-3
TGTGCCAGCGGATACAGGGGGAGCACAGATACGCAGTATTTT
CASGYRGSTDTQYF
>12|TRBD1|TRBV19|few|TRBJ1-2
TGTGCCAGTAGTACCTTCCTGGGGGACAGGGCCTTC
CASSTFLGDRAF
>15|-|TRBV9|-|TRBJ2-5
TGTGCCAGCAGCGTAGGTTTTGGAGGCCAAGAGACCCAGTACTTC
CASSVGFGGQETQYF
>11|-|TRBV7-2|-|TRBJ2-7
TGTGCCAGCAGCGCGTCCTACGAGCAGTACTTC
CASSASYEQYF
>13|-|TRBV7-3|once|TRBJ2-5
TGTGCCAGCAGCTTAAGGTCTTTCGACAGCCAGTACTTC
CASSLRSFDSQYF
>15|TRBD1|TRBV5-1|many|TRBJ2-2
TGCGCCAGCAGCGAGATGACAGGGACCACCGGGGAGCTGTTTTTT
CASSEMTGTTGELFF
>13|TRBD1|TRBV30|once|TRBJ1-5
TGTGCCTGGAGACAGGGGATGGATCAGCCCCAGCATTTT
CAWRQGMDQPQHF
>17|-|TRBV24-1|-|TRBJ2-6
TGTGCCACCAGTGATATACCCAGGGGCCCTGGGGCCAACGTCCTGACTTTC
CATSDIPRGPGANVLTF
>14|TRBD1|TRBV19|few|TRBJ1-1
TGTGCCAGTAGTGCGGGACAGATTGGCACTGAAGCTTTCTTT
CASSAGQIGTEAFF
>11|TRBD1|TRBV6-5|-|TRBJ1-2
TGTGCCACACGGACAGGGAGCGGCTACACCTTC
CATRTGSGYTF
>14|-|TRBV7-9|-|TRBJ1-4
TGTGCCAGCAGCCCTATCCCAACTAATGAAAAACTGTTTTTT
CASSPIPTNEKLFF
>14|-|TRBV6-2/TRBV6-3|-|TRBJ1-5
TGTGCCAGCAGGTACTCAGGGGTTCGTCAGCCCCAGCATTTT
CASRYSGVRQPQHF
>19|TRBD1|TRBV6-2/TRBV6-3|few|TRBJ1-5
TGTGCCAGCAGTTACATTCCCGGGACAGGCCTTTTTAGCAATCAGCCCCAGCATTTT
CASSYIPGTGLFSNQPQHF